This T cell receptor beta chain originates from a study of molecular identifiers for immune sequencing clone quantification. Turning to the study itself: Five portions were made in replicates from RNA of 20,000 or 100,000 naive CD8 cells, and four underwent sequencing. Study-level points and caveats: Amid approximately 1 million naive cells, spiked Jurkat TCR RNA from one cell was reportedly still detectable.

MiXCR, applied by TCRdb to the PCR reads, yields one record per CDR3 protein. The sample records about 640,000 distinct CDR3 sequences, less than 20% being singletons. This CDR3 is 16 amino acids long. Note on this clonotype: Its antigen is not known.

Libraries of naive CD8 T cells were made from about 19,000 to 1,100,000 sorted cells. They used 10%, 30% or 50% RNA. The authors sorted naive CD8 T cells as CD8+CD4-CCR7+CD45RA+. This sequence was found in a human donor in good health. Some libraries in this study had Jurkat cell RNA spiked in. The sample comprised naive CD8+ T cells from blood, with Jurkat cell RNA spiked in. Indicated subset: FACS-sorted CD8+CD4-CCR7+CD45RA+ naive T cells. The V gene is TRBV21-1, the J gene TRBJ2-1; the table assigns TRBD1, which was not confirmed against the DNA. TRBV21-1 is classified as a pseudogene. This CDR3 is CASSKWYPRERGEQFF. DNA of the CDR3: TGTGCCAGCAGCAAATGGTACCCCCGTGAACGGGGGGAGCAGTTCTTC.